Following are 18 T cell receptor beta chains from one sample sequenced in a study of neurological immune-mediated disorders. TCRdb re-called the 5' RACE reads with MiXCR, one entry per CDR3 protein. The repertoire holds tens of thousands of distinct CDR3 sequences, roughly 4.3% seen once, with 6.5% to 7.5% in the top ten. Sequencing used PBMCs. These receptors originate from a young man with multiple sclerosis.

This clonotype was counted at least ten times. This rearrangement joins TRBV29-1 to TRBJ2-7; D not certain. Germline lookup yields CDR1 SQVTM and CDR2 ANQGSEA. The CDR3 spans 12 residues. Trimming cost V 6 bases and J 3 bases, with 12 bases left between them. In nucleotides, the CDR3 is TGCAGCGTGAAAACTCCCCACTACGAGCAGTACTTC. The encoded protein is CSVKTPHYEQYF.

This clonotype was detected ten times or more. V and J are TRBV20-1 and TRBJ2-1; D remains unclear. CDR1 DFQATT and CDR2 SNEGSKA come from the germline V gene (reference sequence). The V end was cut by 4 bases, the J end by 0 bases, with 13 bases between. The CDR3 has 15 residues. This chain's CDR3 is CSATRAVSSYNEQFF. The CDR3 DNA reads TGCAGTGCTACCCGGGCAGTGAGCTCCTACAATGAGCAGTTCTTC.

In this sample, this clonotype turned up many times. J is TRBJ2-3 and V is TRBV28; D is unclear. CDR3 length: 14 residues. V was cut by 1 base and J by 0 bases, with 5 bases left in between. Germline V lookup: CDR1 MDHEN, CDR2 SYDVKM. The CDR3 loop reads CASSLYRSTDTQYF. CDR3 bases: TGTGCCAGCAGTTTATATCGGAGCACAGATACGCAGTATTTT.

This clonotype appeared many times. The chain couples TRBV24-1 to TRBJ1-1, with a tentative D call TRBD1 (6 bases). Germline CDR1 and CDR2: KGHDR and SFDVKD. The CDR3 runs to 13 residues. Between the trimmed V and J ends, which lost 9 bases and 5 bases, there was a span of 15 bases. The CDR3 sequence: CATQVGGGTEAFF. The CDR3 DNA sequence: TGTGCCACCCAAGTAGGGGGTGGGACTGAAGCTTTCTTT.

This clonotype occurred many times. The chain joins TRBV5-1 to TRBJ1-1; TRBD1 matches 7 bases. J gave up 5 bases and V 2 bases, and 6 bases lay outside the gene matches. Germline V gene lookup returns CDR1 SGHRS and CDR2 YFSETQ. The CDR3 runs 14 residues. The CDR3 spells CASSLQTGRTEAFF. The DNA of the CDR3 is TGCGCCAGCAGCTTACAGACAGGGCGAACTGAAGCTTTCTTT. Complete variable domain (other parts from reference TRBV5-1 and TRBJ1-1): KAGVTQTPRYLIKTRGQQVTLSCSPISGHRSVSWYQQTPGQGLQFLFEYFSETQRNKGNFPGRFSGRQFSNSRSEMNVSTLELGDSALYLCASSLQTGRTEAFFGQGTRLTVV.

The sample holds many counts of this clonotype. The chain combines TRBV20-1 with TRBJ1-4; D gene ambiguous. CDR1 and CDR2 from the germline V gene are DFQATT and SNEGSKA (reference sequence). The CDR3 length is 16 residues. Trimming cost V 6 bases and J 6 bases, with 23 bases left between them. The CDR3 DNA sequence: TGCAGTGCCCACCCGGATGTGACGCCGCGGTATGAAAAACTGTTTTTT. Translating gives CSAHPDVTPRYEKLFF.

This clonotype was counted a few times. This sequence joins TRBV14 and TRBJ1-4, with unresolved D. From germline, CDR1 is SGHDN and CDR2 FVKESK. The length of the CDR3 is 16 residues. V dropped 2 bases and J dropped 8 bases, with 18 bases sitting between them. Written as DNA, the CDR3 is TGTGCCAGCAGCCAATTAAAGTGGGGAAGGGAAGAAAAACTGTTTTTT. This codes for CASSQLKWGREEKLFF. Supplemented by reference TRBV14 and TRBJ1-4, the full variable domain reads EAGVTQFPSHSVIEKGQTVTLRCDPISGHDNLYWYRRVMGKEIKFLLHFVKESKQDESGMPNNRFLAERTGGTYSTLKVQPAELEDSGVYFCASSQLKWGREEKLFFGSGTQLSVL.

This clonotype was detected ten times or more. This chain connects TRBV14 to TRBJ2-1, with TRBD2 identical over 10 bases. The CDR3 loop spans 15 amino acids. CDR1 is SGHDN and CDR2 is FVKESK in the germline V gene. J gave up 2 bases and V 10 bases, and 8 bases lay outside the gene matches. The CDR3 loop is CATRTSGATYNEQFF. DNA of the CDR3: TGTGCCACCAGAACTAGCGGGGCTACCTACAATGAGCAGTTCTTC.

This clonotype was detected ten times or more. The rearrangement joins TRBV7-8 to TRBJ2-3; D uncertain. The CDR3 extends over 15 amino acids. The V end lost 4 bases, the J end lost 0 bases, and 11 bases lay between the germline ends. The germline gives CDR1 SGHVS, CDR2 FQNEAQ. CDR3 bases: TGTGCCAGCAGCTCGAGCCTTACTAGCACAGATACGCAGTATTTT. Protein product: CASSSSLTSTDTQYF. Supplemented by reference TRBV7-8 and TRBJ2-3, the full variable domain reads GAGVSQSPRYKVAKRGQDVALRCDPISGHVSLFWYQQALGQGPEFLTYFQNEAQLDKSGLPSDRFFAERPEGSVSTLKIQRTQQEDSAVYLCASSSSLTSTDTQYFGPGTRLTVL.

There are many counts of this clonotype. The rearrangement uses TRBV5-1 and TRBJ1-4; 10 bases match TRBD1. Germline V gives CDR1 SGHRS, CDR2 YFSETQ. The CDR3 length is 17 residues. V lost 0 bases and J lost 7; bases outside the gene matches: 9. CDR3 loop: CASSLDRQGAGGEKLFF. DNA for the CDR3: TGCGCCAGCAGCTTGGATCGACAGGGGGCTGGCGGTGAAAAACTGTTTTTT.

The chain has TRBV12-3 or TRBV12-4 and TRBJ1-1, with 9 nucleotides matching TRBD1. The CDR3 has 15 amino acids. V was pared by 5 bases and J by 4 bases, with 8 bases of the junction left unmatched. The CDR3 reads CASSTNRGLSTEAFF. The CDR3, as DNA: TGTGCCAGCAGTACCAACAGGGGGCTGAGCACTGAAGCTTTCTTT.

This clonotype has a count of ten or more. The chain is built from TRBV12-3 or TRBV12-4 and TRBJ2-2; 8 bases agree with TRBD1. Trimming cost V 5 bases and J 1 base; bases outside gene matches: 3. The CDR3 totals 15 residues. The CDR3 nucleotides are TGTGCCAGCAGTAAAGGGACAGGGAACACCGGGGAGCTGTTTTTT. Amino acid sequence: CASSKGTGNTGELFF.

The table lists this clonotype with many counts. The V call is TRBV7-8, the J call TRBJ2-3, with D maybe TRBD2 (7 bases). Germline CDR1 reads SGHVS; CDR2 reads FQNEAQ. V shed 5 bases and J shed 2 bases, with 17 bases lying between them. The CDR3 runs 16 residues. The CDR3 DNA is TGTGCCAGCAGCCCTAGGGGGGGCAGTTACACAGATACGCAGTATTTT. Protein product: CASSPRGGSYTDTQYF.

Many counts were recorded for this clonotype. This chain joins TRBV7-6 and TRBJ1-5; D is uncertain. Trimming shortened V by 5 bases and J by 2 bases, and 13 bases separated the two germline ends. Germline-derived CDR1 and CDR2 are SGHVS and FNYEAQ. This CDR3 comprises 15 residues. In DNA form, the CDR3 reads TGTGCCAGCAGCGCTGGGTCACGGGGCAATCAGCCCCAGCATTTT. This sequence encodes CASSAGSRGNQPQHF.

Points on this clonotype: Mismatch with germline at one junction end may stem from a read error. CDR3 protein: CSAEAASNTGELFF. The DNA for the CDR3 is TGCAGCGCTGAAGCGGCTTCGAACACCGGGGAGCTGTTTTTT. The V call is TRBV29-1, the J call TRBJ2-2, with D possibly being TRBD2 (5 bases). The CDR3 sequence is 14 residues long. The V gene's germline CDR1 is SQVTM and CDR2 ANQGSEA.

This clonotype was counted at least ten times. The rearrangement links TRBV5-6 to TRBJ1-5, with D possibly TRBD1 on 5 matching bases. Trimming took 2 bases from V and 9 from J, leaving 12 bases between them. Looked up from germline, CDR1 is SGHDT and CDR2 is YYEEEE. This CDR3 contains 13 residues. This CDR3 reads CASSFRGPGPQHF. CDR3 coding DNA: TGTGCCAGCAGCTTTCGGGGCCCCGGGCCCCAGCATTTT.

Ten or more counts support this clonotype. The chain links TRBV7-8 to TRBJ2-7; TRBD1 aligns across 9 bases. This CDR3 contains 15 residues. CDR1 SGHVS and CDR2 FQNEAQ come from the germline V gene. V lost 2 bases, J lost 2 bases, and 4 bases stayed unmatched. The CDR3 region has the DNA TGTGCCAGCAGCTTATTAGGACAGGGGCCCTACGAGCAGTACTTC. As protein: CASSLLGQGPYEQYF.

This clonotype showed up many times. The chain carries TRBV7-8 and TRBJ2-7; the D gene is possibly TRBD2 (6 bases). V dropped 1 base and J dropped 3 bases, with 10 bases sitting between them. From germline, CDR1 is SGHVS and CDR2 FQNEAQ. CDR3 length: 14 amino acids. CDR3 region: CASSLVRGNYEQYF. In DNA, the CDR3 is TGTGCCAGCAGCTTAGTCCGGGGGAACTACGAGCAGTACTTC.